The sequence of this TCR beta chain was determined in a study of blood T cell repertoires in COVID-19. In the authors' workflow: How many nucleated cells were present was estimated from reference gene primer amplification. Assay used: immunoSEQ multiplex PCR; TCRdb lists only in-frame clones, some missing. The V and J calls and the clone size are those of that table, but D and trimming were determined from the DNA. This sample has fewer than 250,000 clones, with 85% to 90% found just once. The CDR3 sequence is 11 residues long. The V gene's germline CDR1 is LGHDT and CDR2 YNNKEL (reference sequence). V gave up 5 bases and J gave up 8 bases, with 6 bases separating them.

The chain combines TRBV3-1 (or the pseudogene TRBV3-2) with TRBJ1-4; D is ambiguous. Sample: peripheral blood. This receptor was taken from a man aged 25 to 40 with COVID-19, enrolled during active disease. The CDR3 nucleotides read TGTGCCAGCAGCGAGGGCGAAAAACTGTTTTTT. It codes for CASSEGEKLFF.